These 17 T cell receptor beta chains originate from one sample sequenced in a study of PD-1 blockade in classical Hodgkin lymphoma. Using immunoSEQ multiplex PCR, the repertoire was profiled, and TCRdb retains in-frame clones only, with some absent. Of 25,000 to 30,000 clones listed, around 80% are singletons. Described time point: cycle 4 day 1 (C4D1), after less than 7 weeks of nivolumab. Following autologous stem cell transplantation, relapse occurred in every patient, and exposure to brentuximab vedotin varied. The sample was peripheral blood mononuclear cells (PBMCs), taken before the fourth cycle of nivolumab. Receptors were obtained from a human donor with classical Hodgkin lymphoma.

The chain joins TRBV28 to TRBJ2-2; possibly TRBD2 for D (6 bases). V lost 5 bases and J lost 0, with 10 bases in between. From germline, CDR1 is MDHEN and CDR2 SYDVKM. This CDR3 is built from 15 residues. CDR3 nucleotides: TGTGCCAGCAGTAACGGGGGTACGAACACCGGGGAGCTGTTTTTT. This gives the protein CASSNGGTNTGELFF.

The CDR3 is CASSDDRAPMNTEAFF. CDR3 in DNA: TGTGCCAGCAGTGACGACAGGGCCCCAATGAACACTGAAGCTTTCTTT. The chain joins TRBV6-1 to TRBJ1-1; 7 bases line up with TRBD1. The CDR3 is made up of 16 amino acids. Germline V gives CDR1 MNHNS, CDR2 SASEGT. V was clipped by 3 bases and J by 0 bases; unmatched bases: 7.

V usage is TRBV14 and J usage is TRBJ1-2; D is possibly TRBD1 (5 bases). The CDR3 sequence is 13 residues long. V was trimmed by 6 bases and J by 3 bases, leaving 11 bases between them. The V gene's germline CDR1 is SGHDN and CDR2 FVKESK. CDR3 sequence: CASSPGLDYGYTF. CDR3 sequence (DNA): TGTGCCAGCAGTCCAGGGTTGGACTATGGCTACACCTTC.

The rearrangement links TRBV5-1 to TRBJ2-1; 9 bases map to TRBD1. Per the germline V gene, CDR1 is SGHRS and CDR2 is YFSETQ. J gave up 6 bases and V 4 bases, and 8 bases lay outside the gene matches. The CDR3 totals 15 residues. CDR3 in amino acids: CASSPSTGGGNEQFF. DNA of the CDR3: TGCGCCAGCAGCCCATCGACAGGGGGAGGCAATGAGCAGTTCTTC.

This clone was picked up a small number of times. The CDR3: CASSLAGTNPYEQYF. CDR3 sequence (DNA): TGCGCCAGCAGCTTGGCGGGGACTAACCCCTACGAGCAGTACTTC. The chain couples TRBV5-1 to TRBJ2-7; 7 positions agree with TRBD2. The CDR3 totals 15 residues. The germline gives CDR1 SGHRS, CDR2 YFSETQ. V shed 0 bases, J shed 2 bases, and the junction held 5 bases outside the gene matches. Supplemented by reference TRBV5-1 and TRBJ2-7, the full variable domain reads KAGVTQTPRYLIKTRGQQVTLSCSPISGHRSVSWYQQTPGQGLQFLFEYFSETQRNKGNFPGRFSGRQFSNSRSEMNVSTLELGDSALYLCASSLAGTNPYEQYFGPGTRLTVT.

The rearrangement joins TRBV5-1 to TRBJ2-3; a weak D match, TRBD2 (5 bases). Trimming pared 1 base from V and 1 base from J, leaving 7 bases between. The CDR3 covers 14 residues. CDR1 SGHRS and CDR2 YFSETQ come from the germline V gene. CDR3 in DNA: TGCGCCAGCAGCTTGATTAGCGGCACAGATACGCAGTATTTT. Residues: CASSLISGTDTQYF. The variable domain in full, completed from reference TRBV5-1 and TRBJ2-3, reads KAGVTQTPRYLIKTRGQQVTLSCSPISGHRSVSWYQQTPGQGLQFLFEYFSETQRNKGNFPGRFSGRQFSNSRSEMNVSTLELGDSALYLCASSLISGTDTQYFGPGTRLTVL.

The chain links TRBV29-1 to TRBJ2-1; D is perhaps TRBD2 (6 bases). Trimming pared 3 bases from V and 7 bases from J, leaving 19 bases between. Germline CDR1 is SQVTM and CDR2 is ANQGSEA. The CDR3 is 15 amino acids. The CDR3 here is CSVEYGGITLNEQFF. For the CDR3, the DNA is TGCAGCGTTGAGTATGGCGGGATCACCTTGAATGAGCAGTTCTTC.

V and J are TRBV29-1 and TRBJ1-4, with a possible D match to TRBD1 (5 bases). Germline V gene data show CDR1 as SQVTM and CDR2 as ANQGSEA. Between the trimmed V and J ends, which lost 7 bases and 1 base, there was a span of 10 bases. This CDR3 has 13 amino acids. The CDR3 sequence is CSGGGGTNEKLFF. The CDR3 DNA reads TGCAGCGGGGGGGGAGGAACTAATGAAAAACTGTTTTTT.

This CDR3 reads CASSFEGPGLPGNTIYF. The CDR3 DNA sequence: TGCGCCAGCAGCTTCGAGGGTCCAGGGCTCCCTGGAAACACCATATATTTT. This chain joins TRBV5-1 and TRBJ1-3; possible D gene TRBD1, 5 bases. V lost 2 bases, J lost 2 bases, and 17 bases lay in between. CDR1 is SGHRS and CDR2 is YFSETQ in the germline V gene. The CDR3 covers 17 residues.

This rearrangement joins TRBV28 to TRBJ1-2; D might be TRBD1 (6 bases). Germline loops: CDR1 MDHEN, CDR2 SYDVKM. Trimming took 4 bases from V and 5 from J, leaving 11 bases between them. The CDR3 runs to 13 residues. The CDR3 loop reads CASSSGVRYGYTF. CDR3 bases: TGTGCCAGCAGTTCAGGGGTCAGGTATGGCTACACCTTC.

V and J are TRBV21-1 and TRBJ2-7; the table's D call TRBD1 went unverified against the DNA. TRBV21-1 has pseudogene status. The CDR3 covers 14 residues. The chain's CDR3 is CASSKGQGGREQYF. The CDR3 coding sequence is TGTGCCAGCAGCAAAGGCCAGGGTGGTCGGGAGCAGTACTTC.

J is TRBJ2-3 and V is TRBV6-6; 9 nucleotides align to TRBD2. V lost 0 bases, J lost 3 bases, and 4 bases stayed unmatched. From germline, CDR1 is MNHNY and CDR2 SVGAGI (reference sequence). The CDR3 totals 16 residues. CDR3 coding DNA: TGTGCCAGCAGTTACTCGGGAGCGGGAGGAACAGATACGCAGTATTTT. Encoded protein: CASSYSGAGGTDTQYF.

The chain employs TRBV5-1 and TRBJ2-3; either TRBD1 or TRBD2 may supply D (5 bases each). Trimming took 4 bases from V and 6 from J, leaving 9 bases between them. This CDR3 spans 12 amino acids. Per the germline V gene, CDR1 is SGHRS and CDR2 is YFSETQ. The CDR3 loop is CASSKRGDTQYF. The DNA of the CDR3 is TGCGCCAGCAGCAAGAGGGGCGATACGCAGTATTTT.

This chain uses TRBV6-5 with TRBJ1-3; no clear D gene. Looked up from germline, CDR1 is MNHEY and CDR2 is SVGAGI. The CDR3 has 16 residues. V lost 0 bases and J 0 bases, leaving 9 bases between the germline ends. The CDR3 nucleotides read TGTGCCAGCAGTTACTCGGACGTTCGCTCTGGAAACACCATATATTTT. As protein: CASSYSDVRSGNTIYF.

This chain joins TRBV18 and TRBJ2-2, with D possibly TRBD1 on 5 matching bases. The germline V and J ends were trimmed by 3 bases and 5 bases, with 7 bases remaining between them. The CDR3 loop spans 13 amino acids. Looked up from germline, CDR1 is KGHSH and CDR2 is LQKENI. The CDR3 reads CASSPSGTGELFF. The CDR3 DNA reads TGTGCCAGCTCACCCTCAGGGACCGGGGAGCTGTTTTTT.

The chain is built from TRBV6-1 and TRBJ2-7; 10 bases agree with TRBD1. Trimming at V came to 6 bases and at J to 2 bases, leaving 4 bases not matched to a gene. CDR3 length equals 14 residues. Per germline, CDR1 MNHNS and CDR2 SASEGT. The CDR3 DNA follows: TGTGCCAGCAGCGCCGGACAGGGGGCCTACGAGCAGTACTTC. This translates into CASSAGQGAYEQYF.

This clone was counted only a few times. This sequence joins TRBV11-2 and TRBJ2-1; D perhaps matches TRBD2 (5 bases). The CDR3 has 11 residues. V lost 5 bases and J 7 bases, leaving 6 bases between the germline ends. The germline V gene has CDR1 SGHAT and CDR2 FQNNGV. CDR3 sequence reads: CASSRTNEQFF. As DNA, the CDR3 is TGTGCCAGCAGCCGGACTAATGAGCAGTTCTTC.